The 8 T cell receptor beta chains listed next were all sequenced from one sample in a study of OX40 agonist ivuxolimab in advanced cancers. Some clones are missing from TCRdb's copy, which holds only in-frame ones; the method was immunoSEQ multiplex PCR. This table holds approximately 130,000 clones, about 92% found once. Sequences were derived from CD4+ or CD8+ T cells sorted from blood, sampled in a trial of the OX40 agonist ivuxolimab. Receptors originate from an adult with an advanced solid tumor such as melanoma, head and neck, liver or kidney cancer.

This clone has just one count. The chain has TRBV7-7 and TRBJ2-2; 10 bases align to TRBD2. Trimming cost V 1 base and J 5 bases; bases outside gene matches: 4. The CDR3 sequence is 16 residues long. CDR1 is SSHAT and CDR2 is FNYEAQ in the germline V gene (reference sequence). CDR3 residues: CASSLERGGDTGELFF. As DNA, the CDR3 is TGTGCCAGCAGCTTAGAGCGGGGGGGCGATACCGGGGAGCTGTTTTTT. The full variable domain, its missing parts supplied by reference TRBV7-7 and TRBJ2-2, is GAGVSQSPRYKVTKRGQDVTLRCDPISSHATLYWYQQALGQGPEFLTYFNYEAQPDKSGLPSDRFSAERPEGSISTLTIQRTEQRDSAMYRCASSLERGGDTGELFFGEGSRLTVL.

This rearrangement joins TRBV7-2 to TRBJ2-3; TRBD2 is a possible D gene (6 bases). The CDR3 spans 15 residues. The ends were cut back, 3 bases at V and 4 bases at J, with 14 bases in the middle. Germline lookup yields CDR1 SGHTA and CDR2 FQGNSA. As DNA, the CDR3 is TGTGCCAGCAGCTTCACCGGGGGTAGACCAGATACGCAGTATTTT. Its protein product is CASSFTGGRPDTQYF.

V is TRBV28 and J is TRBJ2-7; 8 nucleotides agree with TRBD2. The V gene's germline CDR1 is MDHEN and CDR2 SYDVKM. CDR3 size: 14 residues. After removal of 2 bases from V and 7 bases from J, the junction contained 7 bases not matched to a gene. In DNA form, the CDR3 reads TGTGCCAGCAGTTTACCCGGGAGGGTAAGGGAGCAGTACTTC. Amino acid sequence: CASSLPGRVREQYF.

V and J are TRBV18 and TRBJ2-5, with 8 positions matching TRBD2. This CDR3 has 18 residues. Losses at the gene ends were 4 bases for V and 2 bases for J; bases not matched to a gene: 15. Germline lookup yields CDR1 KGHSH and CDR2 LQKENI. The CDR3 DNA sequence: TGTGCCAGCTCACTAGAGACTAGCGCCACACCAATGCAAGAGACCCAGTACTTC. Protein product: CASSLETSATPMQETQYF.

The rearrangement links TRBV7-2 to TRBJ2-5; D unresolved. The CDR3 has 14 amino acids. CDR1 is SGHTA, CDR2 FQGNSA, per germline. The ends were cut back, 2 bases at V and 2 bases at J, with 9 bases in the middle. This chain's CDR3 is CASSLFGLQETQYF. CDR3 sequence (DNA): TGTGCCAGCAGCTTATTCGGCCTACAAGAGACCCAGTACTTC.

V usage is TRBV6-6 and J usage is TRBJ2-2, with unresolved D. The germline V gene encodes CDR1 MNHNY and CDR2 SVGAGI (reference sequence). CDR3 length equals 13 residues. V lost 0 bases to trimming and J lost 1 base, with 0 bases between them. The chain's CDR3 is CASSYSNTGELFF. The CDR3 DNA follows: TGTGCCAGCAGTTACTCGAACACCGGGGAGCTGTTTTTT.

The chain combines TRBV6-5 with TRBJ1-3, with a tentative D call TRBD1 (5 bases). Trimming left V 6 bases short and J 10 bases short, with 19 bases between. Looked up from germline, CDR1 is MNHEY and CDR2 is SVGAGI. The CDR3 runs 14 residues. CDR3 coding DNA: TGTGCCAGCAGGCGGGGGTTTGTATCGGAAACCATATATTTT. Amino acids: CASRRGFVSETIYF.

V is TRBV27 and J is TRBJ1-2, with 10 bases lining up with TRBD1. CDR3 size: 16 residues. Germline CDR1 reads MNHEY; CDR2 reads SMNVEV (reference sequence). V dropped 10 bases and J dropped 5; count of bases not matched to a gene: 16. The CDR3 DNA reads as TGTGCCACCATGGGGACAGGGGCCGGATTTCTTTATGGCTACACCTTC. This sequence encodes CATMGTGAGFLYGYTF.